This entry concerns a single TCR beta chain. The table came from immunoSEQ multiplex PCR; TCRdb's copy has only in-frame clones and leaves some out. The sample holds some 130,000 clones, under 90% seen once. These data come from a study of blood T cell repertoires in COVID-19. Across the whole study: Acute and convalescent COVID-19 samples came from the United States, Italy and Spain.

The CDR3 has 14 residues. V was trimmed by 6 bases and J by 1 base, leaving 9 bases between them. CDR1 is LNHDA, CDR2 SQIVND, per germline (reference sequence). Sequencing was carried out using peripheral blood. This receptor was obtained from a woman in her sixties or seventies with active or convalescent COVID-19. The chain combines TRBV19 with TRBJ2-2; weak D call: TRBD1 (5 bases). This chain's CDR3 is CASRLQENTGELFF. Written as DNA, the CDR3 is TGTGCCAGTAGGTTACAGGAGAACACCGGGGAGCTGTTTTTT.